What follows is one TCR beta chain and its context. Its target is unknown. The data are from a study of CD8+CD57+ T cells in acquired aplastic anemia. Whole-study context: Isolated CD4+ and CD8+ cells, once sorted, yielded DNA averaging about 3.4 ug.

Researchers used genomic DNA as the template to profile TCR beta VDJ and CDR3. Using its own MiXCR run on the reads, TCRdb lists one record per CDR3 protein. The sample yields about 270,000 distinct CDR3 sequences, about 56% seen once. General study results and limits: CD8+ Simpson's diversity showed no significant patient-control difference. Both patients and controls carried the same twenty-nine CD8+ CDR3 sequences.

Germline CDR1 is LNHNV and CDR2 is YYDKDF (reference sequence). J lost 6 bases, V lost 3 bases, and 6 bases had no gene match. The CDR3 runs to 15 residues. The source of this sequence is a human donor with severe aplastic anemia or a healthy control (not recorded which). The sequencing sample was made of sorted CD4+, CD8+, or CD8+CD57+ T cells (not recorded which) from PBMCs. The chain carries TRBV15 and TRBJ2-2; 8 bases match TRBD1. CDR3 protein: CATSSRDRNAGELFF. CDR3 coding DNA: TGTGCCACCAGCAGCCGGGACAGGAATGCCGGGGAGCTGTTTTTT.